One and the same sample provided the 10 T cell receptor beta chains below, sequenced in a study of beta chain features in type 1 diabetes. The isolated RNA, all of it, was reverse transcribed, so expressed TCRB transcripts were what got sequenced. TCRdb keeps only in-frame clones here, not all; method: immunoSEQ multiplex PCR. The top ten hold about 0.02% of the sample, which has hundreds of thousands of clones, 17% seen once. Input material: naive CD4+ T cells from blood. The receptor source for this set is a woman aged 18-30 years in good health.

This chain links TRBV5-1 with TRBJ2-1; 16 bases are shared with TRBD2. Germline V lookup: CDR1 SGHRS, CDR2 YFSETQ. With 3 bases clipped from V and 4 bases from J, the junction kept 7 bases outside the gene matches. The CDR3 covers 18 residues. The CDR3 DNA sequence: TGCGCCAGCAGCTCTCTGGGGACTAGCGGGAGGGCTTACAATGAGCAGTTCTTC. Amino acid sequence: CASSSLGTSGRAYNEQFF.

The rearrangement joins TRBV7-3 to TRBJ1-3; TRBD1 might be the D (6 bases). Per the germline V gene, CDR1 is SGHTA and CDR2 is FQGTGA. The CDR3 extends over 17 amino acids. Trimming stripped 4 bases from V and 4 bases from J, with 20 bases between. In DNA, the CDR3 is TGTGCCAGCAGCTACAAGACGTTGGGGGCGCGAGGAAACACCATATATTTT. Its translation: CASSYKTLGARGNTIYF.

This clone has only a few counts. The chain couples TRBV2 to TRBJ1-3; D is unresolved. Germline V gene lookup returns CDR1 SNHLY and CDR2 FYNNEI. Trimming took 4 bases from V and 4 from J, leaving 5 bases between them. This CDR3 is 12 amino acids long. For the CDR3, the DNA is TGTGCCAGCAGTGTGGCGGGAAACACCATATATTTT. Encoded protein: CASSVAGNTIYF.

The rearrangement uses TRBV7-6 and TRBJ2-7; 10 bases are a match to TRBD2. This CDR3 is 15 amino acids long. V dropped 4 bases and J dropped 5; count of bases not matched to a gene: 8. CDR1 SGHVS and CDR2 FNYEAQ come from the germline V gene. CDR3 nucleotides: TGTGCCAGCAGCTCAGAAGCGGGAGGGTTCAACGAGCAGTACTTC. Amino acids: CASSSEAGGFNEQYF.

The genes are TRBV19 and TRBJ2-6, with TRBD1 identical over 7 bases. Per germline, CDR1 LNHDA and CDR2 SQIVND (reference sequence). The CDR3 length is 15 residues. The J segment lost 2 bases and the V segment lost 6 bases, leaving 4 bases of the junction unmatched. The CDR3 here is CASRKGTAGANVLTF. For the CDR3, the DNA is TGTGCCAGTAGGAAAGGGACAGCTGGGGCCAACGTCCTGACTTTC.

The V and J genes are TRBV15 and TRBJ2-7; the match to TRBD2 covers 11 bases. The CDR3 sequence is 16 residues long. J lost 4 bases, V lost 0 bases, and 5 bases had no gene match. Germline V gene data show CDR1 as LNHNV and CDR2 as YYDKDF (reference sequence). This CDR3 reads CATSRDRTSGRYEQYF. CDR3 in DNA: TGTGCCACCAGCAGAGATAGGACTAGCGGGCGGTACGAGCAGTACTTC. The full variable domain, in which reference TRBV15 and TRBJ2-7 provide the parts outside the CDR3, is DAMVIQNPRYQVTQFGKPVTLSCSQTLNHNVMYWYQQKSSQAPKLLFHYYDKDFNNEADTPDNFQSRRPNTSFCFLDIRSPGLGDTAMYLCATSRDRTSGRYEQYFGPGTRLTVT.

This chain links TRBV7-2 with TRBJ2-3; 7 bases are a match to TRBD1. V lost 4 bases to trimming and J lost 2 bases; unmatched junction nucleotides: 3. CDR3 length equals 14 residues. Germline values: CDR1 SGHTA, CDR2 FQGNSA. CDR3 sequence: CASSWDRNTDTQYF. DNA of the CDR3: TGTGCCAGCAGCTGGGACAGAAACACAGATACGCAGTATTTT.

This rearrangement joins TRBV18 to TRBJ2-1; 9 nucleotides match TRBD1. CDR3 size: 16 residues. CDR1 and CDR2 (germline): KGHSH, LQKENI. The ends lost 2 bases at V and 3 bases at J; junction bases unmatched: 5. CDR3 bases: TGTGCCAGCTCACCATTCGGGACAGGGATCTACAATGAGCAGTTCTTC. As protein: CASSPFGTGIYNEQFF.

V and J are TRBV4-1 and TRBJ2-1; 10 nucleotides agree with TRBD2. Germline assignment: CDR1 MGHRA and CDR2 YSYEKL. The length of the CDR3 is 16 residues. The J segment lost 6 bases and the V segment lost 4 bases, leaving 9 bases of the junction unmatched. The CDR3 loop reads CASSRSAGGRPNEQFF. CDR3 DNA sequence: TGCGCCAGCAGCCGGTCAGCGGGAGGGAGGCCCAATGAGCAGTTCTTC.

This clone has just a few counts. J is TRBJ2-7 and V is TRBV5-6, with a weak D call TRBD2 (5 bases). CDR3 length: 12 amino acids. V lost 4 bases and J 7 bases, leaving 12 bases between the germline ends. Germline V gene lookup returns CDR1 SGHDT and CDR2 YYEEEE. CDR3 coding DNA: TGTGCCAGCAGCCGGGTCTCGGGAGAGCAGTACTTC. Translated, it gives CASSRVSGEQYF.